The present T cell receptor beta chain was sequenced within a study of beta chain features in type 1 diabetes. V lost 5 bases and J lost 3; bases outside the gene matches: 5. Germline assignment: CDR1 KGHSH and CDR2 LQKENI. This CDR3 spans 17 amino acids. Investigators reverse transcribed all isolated RNA, so they sequenced expressed TCRB transcripts. The protocol was immunoSEQ multiplex PCR, while the TCRdb copy is restricted to in-frame clones and leaves out a portion. Of about 330,000 clones listed, 11% are singletons. A sort by CD45RO/CCR7/CD25/CD127/CD95/CD27 yielded CD4+ naive, central memory, regulatory and stem cell-like memory cells. All sorted populations exceeded 95% purity.

The material sequenced was naive CD4+ T cells from blood. The TCR sequence derives from a woman in her 30s in good health. This sequence joins TRBV18 and TRBJ2-3; 16 bases line up with TRBD2. The CDR3 coding sequence is TGTGCCAGCTCATCGGGACTAGCGGGAGGGCCTACAGATACGCAGTATTTT. Amino acid sequence: CASSSGLAGGPTDTQYF.